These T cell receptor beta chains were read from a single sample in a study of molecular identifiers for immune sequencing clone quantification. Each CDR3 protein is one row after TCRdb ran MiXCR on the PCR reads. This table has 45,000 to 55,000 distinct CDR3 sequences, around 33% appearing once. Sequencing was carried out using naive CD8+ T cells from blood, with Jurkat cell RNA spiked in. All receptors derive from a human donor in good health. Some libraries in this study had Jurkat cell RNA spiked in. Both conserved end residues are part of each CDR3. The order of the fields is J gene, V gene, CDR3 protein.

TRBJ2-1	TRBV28	CASSSLTRSSYNEQFF
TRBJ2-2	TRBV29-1	CSVVTCSNTRELFF
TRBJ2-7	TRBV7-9	CASSPEVREQYF
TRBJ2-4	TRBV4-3	CASSHAGTGLDIQYF
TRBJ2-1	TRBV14	CASSQDRWREDQFF
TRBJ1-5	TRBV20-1	CSAKLYRDPAVRNQPQHF
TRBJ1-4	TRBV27	CASSFLGRDEKLFF
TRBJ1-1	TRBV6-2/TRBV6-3	CASSPLRAAYTEAFF
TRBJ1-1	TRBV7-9	CASSFLVTEAFF
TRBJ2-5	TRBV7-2	CASSHQGLQETQYF
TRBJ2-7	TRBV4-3	CASSQDRDSLYEQYF
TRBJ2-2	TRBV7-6	CASISWPNTGELFF
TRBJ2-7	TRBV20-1	CSVGGGLLF
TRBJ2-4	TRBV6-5	CASSNGLAKNIQYF
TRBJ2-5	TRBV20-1	CSAIGTINQETQYF
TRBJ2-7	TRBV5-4	CASSLWSSYEQYF
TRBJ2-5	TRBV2	CASSDRTGGGETQYF
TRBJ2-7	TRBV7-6	CASSGTSSYEQYF
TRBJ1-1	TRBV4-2	CASSQGGPEAFF
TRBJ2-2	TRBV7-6	CASGLVPGEASTGELVF
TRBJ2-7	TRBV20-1	CSTGQAKYF
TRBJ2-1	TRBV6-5	CASTPGTEYNEQFF
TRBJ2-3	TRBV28	CASRDSLTDTQYF
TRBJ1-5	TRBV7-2	CASSFGPGRAPNQPQHF
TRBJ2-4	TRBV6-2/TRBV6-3	CASSSNFWLIQYF
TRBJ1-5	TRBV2	CASRYGEAQHF
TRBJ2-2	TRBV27	CASSLLREGTGELFF
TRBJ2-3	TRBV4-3	CASSQGQKTTDTQYF
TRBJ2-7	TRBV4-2	CASSQGGSYAQYF
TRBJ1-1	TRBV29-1	CSDVGQGRWGTEAFF
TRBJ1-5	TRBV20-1	CSALRRAENQPQHF
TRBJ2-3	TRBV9	CASSLRDGLTDTQYF
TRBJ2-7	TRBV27	CASSSRGYYEQYF
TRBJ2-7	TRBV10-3	CAISDRDRGHEQYF
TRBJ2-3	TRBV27	CASSLSGGFTDTQYF